These T cell receptor beta chains were read from a single sample in a study of blood T cell repertoires in COVID-19. Sequencing was performed with immunoSEQ multiplex PCR; in TCRdb, only in-frame clones are kept and a portion is missing. Of 250,000 to 300,000 clones detected, more than 75% appear once; the ten largest clones hold 2.3%. Sequenced material: PBMCs or T cells enriched from blood (not recorded which). The receptors derive from a woman aged 40 to 50 with acute COVID-19. Each CDR3 is given with its conserved first and last residue. The order of the fields is D gene, clone size, J gene, V gene, CDR3 protein, CDR3 DNA. A D gene is named only where the DNA matches it firmly. The size field is filled for only some rows; it gives once, few, many or a size class.

>.|.|TRBJ1-4|TRBV21-1
CASSGQGYEKLFF
TGTGCCAGCAGCGGACAGGGATATGAAAAACTGTTTTTT
>TRBD1|.|TRBJ2-7|TRBV6-5
CASRSLDRGTEQYF
TGTGCCAGCCGGAGCTTGGACAGGGGAACCGAGCAGTACTTC
>.|.|TRBJ2-7|TRBV5-6
CASSPGDPYEQYF
TGTGCCAGCAGCCCGGGGGATCCCTACGAGCAGTACTTC
>.|.|TRBJ1-2|TRBV15
CATSRDGEWRYGYTF
TGTGCCACCAGCAGAGACGGGGAATGGCGGTATGGCTACACCTTC
>.|.|TRBJ1-6|TRBV4-3
CASSQDGWKNSPLHF
TGCGCCAGCAGCCAAGACGGGTGGAAGAATTCACCCCTCCACTTT
>.|.|TRBJ2-2|TRBV3-1/TRBV3-2
CASSQAVIGKVNTGELFF
TGTGCCAGCAGCCAAGCGGTAATCGGGAAGGTGAACACCGGGGAGCTGTTTTTT
>.|.|TRBJ1-1|TRBV28
CASRFLNTEAFF
TGTGCCAGCAGGTTCTTGAACACTGAAGCTTTCTTT
>.|.|TRBJ2-5|TRBV6-5
CASSPSRGALGQYF
TGTGCCAGCAGTCCCTCCCGGGGGGCCTTGGGCCAGTACTTC
>.|.|TRBJ2-3|TRBV5-1
CASSSPADTQYF
TGCGCCAGCAGCTCCCCGGCAGATACGCAGTATTTT
>.|once|TRBJ1-4|TRBV21-1
CASTQGRGLPTNEKLFF
TGTGCCAGCACTCAAGGAAGAGGGCTCCCAACTAATGAAAAACTGTTTTTT
>.|.|TRBJ2-5|TRBV25-1
CASSRDSQGTQYF
TGTGCCAGCTCTAGGGACTCTCAGGGGACCCAGTACTTC
>TRBD1|.|TRBJ2-7|TRBV28
CASNGDRAVDEQYF
TGTGCCAGCAATGGGGACAGGGCGGTCGACGAGCAGTACTTC
>TRBD2|.|TRBJ2-5|TRBV18
CASSPVAGDGTQYF
TGTGCCAGCTCACCAGTAGCGGGAGACGGGACCCAGTACTTC
>.|.|TRBJ2-2|TRBV19
CASSIPRTTNTGELFF
TGTGCCAGTAGTATCCCCAGGACAACGAACACCGGGGAGCTGTTTTTT
>TRBD2|.|TRBJ2-7|TRBV29-1
CSVPLGRESLYEQYF
TGCAGCGTCCCCCTAGGGCGGGAGAGCCTTTACGAGCAGTACTTC
>TRBD1|.|TRBJ1-1|TRBV11-1
CASSLFTGGSTEAFF
TGTGCCAGCAGCTTATTTACAGGGGGGAGCACTGAAGCTTTCTTT
>TRBD2|.|TRBJ2-3|TRBV27
CASRVAGELADTQYF
TGTGCCAGCAGAGTAGCGGGAGAATTGGCAGATACGCAGTATTTT
>TRBD2|.|TRBJ2-1|TRBV24-1
CATSVASGTNEQFF
TGTGCCACCAGTGTGGCTAGCGGGACCAATGAGCAGTTCTTC
>TRBD1|.|TRBJ1-4|TRBV5-5
CASSYQGEYEKLFF
TGTGCCAGCAGCTATCAGGGGGAGTATGAAAAACTGTTTTTT
>.|.|TRBJ1-3|TRBV27
CASSRTADTIYF
TGTGCCAGCAGTCGGACAGCGGACACCATATATTTT
>TRBD1|.|TRBJ1-2|TRBV14
CASSRLSPGGDYGYTF
TGTGCCAGCAGCCGGCTGAGTCCAGGGGGCGACTATGGCTACACCTTC
>TRBD2|.|TRBJ2-6|TRBV7-9
CASSPRLAGASGANVLTF
TGTGCCAGCAGCCCCCGACTAGCGGGGGCCTCTGGGGCCAACGTCCTGACTTTC
>.|.|TRBJ2-2|TRBV30
CAWSVLQGRVTGELFF
TGTGCCTGGAGTGTACTGCAGGGGCGGGTCACCGGGGAGCTGTTTTTT
>TRBD1|.|TRBJ1-1|TRBV10-3
CAISDRDRGRLGTEAFF
TGTGCCATCAGTGATCGGGACAGGGGGCGTTTGGGGACTGAAGCTTTCTTT
>.|many|TRBJ2-7|TRBV12-3/TRBV12-4
CASSPGVPYEQYF
TGTGCCAGCAGCCCAGGGGTTCCCTACGAGCAGTACTTC
>TRBD2|.|TRBJ2-1|TRBV5-4
CASSLSGRGFEQFF
TGTGCCAGCAGCTTGAGCGGGAGAGGTTTTGAGCAGTTCTTC
>TRBD1|.|TRBJ1-2|TRBV3-1/TRBV3-2
CASSQGGQRGF
TGTGCCAGCAGCCAAGGGGGACAGAGGGGCTTC
>.|once|TRBJ2-7|TRBV4-2
CTSSQVLRGTLGEQYF
TGTACCAGCAGCCAAGTCTTACGGGGGACTCTAGGCGAGCAGTACTTC
>.|.|TRBJ1-5|TRBV30
CAWSLQGRPQHF
TGTGCCTGGAGTTTGCAGGGAAGGCCCCAGCATTTT
>.|.|TRBJ1-1|TRBV10-3
CAISRLSDQNEAFF
TGTGCCATCAGTCGACTCAGCGATCAGAATGAAGCTTTCTTT
>.|.|TRBJ1-1|TRBV2
CASVEGRDTEAFF
TGTGCCAGCGTGGAGGGGCGGGACACTGAAGCTTTCTTT